This T cell receptor beta chain was observed in a study of T cells in Graves' hyperthyroidism and ophthalmopathy. Study-wide points: A model of 13 V-J features distinguished ophthalmopathy from stable hyperthyroidism. In validation, the model predicted ophthalmopathy. These predictions came a median approximately six months before onset.

This CDR3 region has 15 residues. The ends were cut back, 5 bases at V and 0 bases at J, with 13 bases in the middle. This clonotype was observed many times. Its antigen remains unidentified. Amplification yielded TCR beta CDR3 regions, with RNA transcripts as the source. The HTBI set primed first-round TCR CDR3 RT-PCR. In TCRdb, the multiplex PCR reads were re-called with MiXCR into one record per CDR3 protein. This sample has 600,000 or so distinct CDR3 sequences, with roughly 17% found just once. V is TRBV12-3 or TRBV12-4 and J is TRBJ1-1, with D possibly TRBD1 on 5 matching bases. Sequencing input: blood. The sequence derives from a woman in her 30s with Graves' hyperthyroidism. The CDR3 reads CASSPQGLMNTEAFF. CDR3 nucleotide sequence: TGTGCCAGCAGTCCCCAGGGCTTAATGAACACTGAAGCTTTCTTT.